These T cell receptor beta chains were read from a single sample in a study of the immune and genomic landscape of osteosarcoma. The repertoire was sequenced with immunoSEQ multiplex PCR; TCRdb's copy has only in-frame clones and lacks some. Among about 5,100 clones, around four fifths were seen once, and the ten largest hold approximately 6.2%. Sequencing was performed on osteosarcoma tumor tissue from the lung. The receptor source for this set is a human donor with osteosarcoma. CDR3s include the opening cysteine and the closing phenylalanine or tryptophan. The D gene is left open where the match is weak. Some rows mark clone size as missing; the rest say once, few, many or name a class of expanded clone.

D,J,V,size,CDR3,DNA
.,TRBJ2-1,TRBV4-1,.,CASSSKGGYSYNEQFF,TGCGCCAGCAGCTCTAAGGGGGGGTACTCCTACAATGAGCAGTTCTTC
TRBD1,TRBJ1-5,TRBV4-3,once,CASSQDRGTGSRQPQHF,TGCGCCAGCAGCCAAGATAGGGGGACAGGGTCTCGGCAGCCCCAGCATTTT
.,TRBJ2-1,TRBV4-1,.,CASSPSPLAGYNEQFF,TGCGCCAGCAGCCCGTCCCCTCTTGCGGGCTACAATGAGCAGTTCTTC
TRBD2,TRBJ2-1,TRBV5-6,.,CASSFGLAGFTIGHEQFF,TGTGCCAGCAGCTTCGGACTAGCGGGGTTCACAATTGGGCATGAGCAGTTCTTC
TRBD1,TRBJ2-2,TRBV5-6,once,CASSLGTGVTGELFF,TGTGCCAGCAGCTTGGGGACAGGCGTTACCGGGGAGCTGTTTTTT
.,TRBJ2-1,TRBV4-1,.,CASSQDPSTLDEQFF,TGCGCCAGCAGCCAAGATCCTTCAACGTTGGATGAGCAGTTCTTC
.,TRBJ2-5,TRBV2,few,CARRTVEETQYF,TGTGCCAGAAGGACAGTCGAAGAGACCCAGTACTTC
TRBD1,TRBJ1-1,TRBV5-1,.,CASSTDRGQGNTEAFF,TGCGCCAGCAGCACGGACAGGGGGCAGGGGAACACTGAAGCTTTCTTT
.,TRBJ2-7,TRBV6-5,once,CASSLHRGGYEQYF,TGTGCCAGCAGTTTACACAGGGGAGGCTACGAGCAGTACTTC
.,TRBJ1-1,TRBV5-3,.,CARSLETGTEAFF,TGTGCCAGAAGCTTGGAGACGGGCACTGAAGCTTTCTTT
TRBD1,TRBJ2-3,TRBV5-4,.,CASSFPGTAYTDTQYF,TGTGCCAGCAGCTTTCCCGGGACAGCTTACACAGATACGCAGTATTTT
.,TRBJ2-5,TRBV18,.,CASSPRTGSQETQYF,TGTGCCAGCTCACCACGGACTGGGAGCCAAGAGACCCAGTACTTC
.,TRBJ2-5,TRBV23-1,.,CASSQSGTSETQYF,TGCGCCAGCAGTCAATCGGGGACGTCAGAGACCCAGTACTTC
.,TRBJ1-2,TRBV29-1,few,CSARHNPVYGYTF,TGCAGCGCCAGACATAATCCGGTCTATGGCTACACCTTC
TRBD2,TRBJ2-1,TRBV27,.,CASSLAGGTEQFF,TGTGCCAGCAGTTTAGCGGGAGGCACCGAGCAGTTCTTC
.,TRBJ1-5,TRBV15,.,CATSGKPGSNQPQHF,TGTGCCACCAGCGGGAAACCGGGGAGCAATCAGCCCCAGCATTTT
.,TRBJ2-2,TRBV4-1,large,CASRRTPGTGELFF,TGCGCCAGCAGAAGGACCCCTGGCACCGGGGAGCTGTTTTTT
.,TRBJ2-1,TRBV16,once,CASSQSFPNYNEQFF,TGTGCCAGCAGCCAATCTTTCCCTAACTACAATGAGCAGTTCTTC
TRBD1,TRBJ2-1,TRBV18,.,CASSPDRVGGNEQFF,TGTGCCAGCTCACCGGACAGGGTGGGGGGCAATGAGCAGTTCTTC
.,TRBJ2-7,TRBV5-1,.,CASSLYGTGVGTSGLQQYF,TGCGCCAGCAGCTTGTATGGGACAGGGGTTGGGACTAGCGGACTACAGCAGTACTTC
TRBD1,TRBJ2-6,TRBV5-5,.,CASSLDRGLTGANVLTF,TGTGCCAGCAGCTTGGACAGGGGGCTGACTGGGGCCAACGTCCTGACTTTC
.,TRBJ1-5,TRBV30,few,CAWTGQGDQPQHF,TGTGCCTGGACAGGGCAGGGCGATCAGCCCCAGCATTTT
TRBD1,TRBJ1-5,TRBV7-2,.,CASSKPGQAGGNQPQHF,TGTGCCAGCAGCAAACCCGGACAGGCCGGGGGCAATCAGCCCCAGCATTTT
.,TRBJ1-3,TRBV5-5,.,CASSFGPLGNTIYF,TGTGCCAGCAGCTTCGGCCCCCTTGGAAACACCATATATTTT
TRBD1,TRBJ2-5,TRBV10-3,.,CAISESTGEETQYF,TGTGCCATCAGTGAGTCGACAGGGGAAGAGACCCAGTACTTC
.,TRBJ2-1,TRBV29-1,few,CSAPERDEQFF,TGCAGCGCCCCGGAGCGCGATGAGCAGTTCTTC
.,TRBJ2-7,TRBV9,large,CASSVASDSPYEQYF,TGTGCCAGCAGCGTAGCTTCGGACAGCCCCTACGAGCAGTACTTC
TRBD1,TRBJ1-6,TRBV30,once,CAWSVPGQSSYNSPLHF,TGTGCCTGGAGTGTACCGGGACAGAGCTCCTATAATTCACCCCTCCACTTT
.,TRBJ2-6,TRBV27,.,CASSSSGANVLTF,TGTGCCAGCAGTTCCTCTGGGGCCAACGTCCTGACTTTC
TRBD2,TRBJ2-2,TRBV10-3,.,CAISELASGRAYTGELFF,TGTGCCATCAGTGAGTTGGCTAGCGGGAGGGCCTACACCGGGGAGCTGTTTTTT
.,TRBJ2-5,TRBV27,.,CASSLPTAPRRQTQYF,TGTGCCAGCAGTTTACCGACGGCACCCCGACGGCAGACCCAGTACTTC
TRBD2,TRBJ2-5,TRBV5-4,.,CASSVGLAGGETQYF,TGTGCCAGCAGCGTAGGACTAGCGGGAGGAGAGACCCAGTACTTC
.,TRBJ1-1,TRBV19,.,CASSIGGRGWTEAFF,TGTGCCAGTAGTATAGGCGGCAGGGGCTGGACTGAAGCTTTCTTT
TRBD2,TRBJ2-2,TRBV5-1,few,CASCPSGRANTGELFF,TGCGCCAGCTGCCCGAGCGGGAGGGCCAACACCGGGGAGCTGTTTTTT
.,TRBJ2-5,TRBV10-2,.,CASSVNQETQYF,TGCGCCAGCAGTGTTAATCAAGAGACCCAGTACTTC
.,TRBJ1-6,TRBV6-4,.,CASSTGSSSPLHF,TGTGCCAGCAGTACAGGGTCCTCTTCACCCCTCCACTTT